This entry describes one T cell receptor beta chain. Its antigen is not yet known. No base quality values were provided; no much bigger clone lies one nucleotide off. According to the germline V gene (reference sequence), CDR1 reads DFQATT and CDR2 reads SNEGSKA. The CDR3, cysteine through phenylalanine, is 16 amino acids long. Only the CDR3 portion is preserved as DNA: 48 bases, with reading frame beginning at the first base. Trimming at the junction amounts to 1 base on V and 0 bases on J, and the germline ends lie 14 bases apart. This entry is derived from a study of human T cells and chemical hapten exposure (dated by TCRdb to the early 2020s). Regarding the study in general: For sensitization, 2% DPC in acetone was applied to an approximately 2 cm by approximately 2 cm area of upper inner arm skin. Patient blood was sampled pre-sensitization (week 0) and at 2, 6 and about 24 weeks after DPC sensitization. Patients additionally received weekly therapeutic DPC doses to the scalp throughout the approximately 24-week study period. The study tracked peripheral blood TCR repertoire changes in vivo during primary and secondary sensitization to the hapten diphenylcyclopropenone (DPC) in alopecia patients. Patch tests used Finn chambers with 0.01% DPC on the upper back, scored after 6 days by International Contact Dermatitis Research Group standards. Most of the patients in the cohort were female, and the cohort covered alopecia areata with under or over 50% scalp involvement, alopecia totalis and alopecia universalis. For TCR sequencing, blood came from about 29 alopecia patients at anywhere from one to four time points (pre-sensitization, 2, 6 and 24 weeks). Libraries were combined into a pool for sequencing, and differences in TCR yield between samples came mainly from small differences in library volumes within the pool. Broader findings and caveats from the paper: After repeated subsampling, changes were observed in the strength of the expansion versus patch-test correlation and in the threshold at which the correlation became significant. The number of TCRs above 1 in 1000 frequency did not change with DPC sensitization; there was no evidence of global repertoire structure alterations. Compared with pre-sensitization or healthy control sets, expanded TCRs formed significantly more large CDR3 similarity clusters, which is consistent with antigen-driven responses. Because every patient had alopecia, a presumed autoimmune disease, the patients' immune response might differ from that of healthy individuals. The number of PT1 expanded TCRs positively correlated with patch test score, significant at thresholds 8, 16 and 32 but not 4.

The library was made by RACE. Sequencing took place on a NextSeq 500. During library preparation, unique molecular identifiers were attached to individual cDNA molecules so that TCRs could be counted quantitatively and reproducibly. From each blood RNA sample, both TCR alpha and TCR beta chains were sequenced. The paper's processing steps were these. The median number of TCRs per sample was 90,000 to 100,000, ranging from roughly 23,224 to 690,600. The Decombinator software suite was used to annotate V, J and CDR3 in the TCR reads. For PS versus PT1 abundance plots, all samples were subsampled to the same number of TCRs (28,000). Expanded TCRs were defined as absent before sensitization and observed at least eight times at the 2-week time point. TCRdb redid the processing of the public reads, applying fastp at Q25 and MiXCR, and retained in-frame beta chains. One record per CDR3 amino acid sequence lists the most common genes and DNA. The V and J calls were not made by the authors but by TCRdb's processing. In this sample the table shows 370,000 or so distinct CDR3 sequences, nearly 5% of which occur a single time. Around 2.3% of the sample is held by the ten biggest clonotypes.

Explained via the paper, the time point label denotes: patch test 1, 2 weeks after DPC sensitization. The sample's treatment or condition label, decoded: therapeutic diphenylcyclopropenone sensitization with weekly scalp DPC. At every patch-test visit, the blood draw took place before the patch test was put on. Patients were eligible if aged 18 to 70, diagnosed with alopecia and judged suitable for DPC therapy, and pregnant patients were excluded. Total RNA was extracted from unfractionated whole blood that had been collected in Tempus Blood RNA tubes. The sequence is built from TRBV20-1 and TRBJ2-3, with the D gene tentatively TRBD1 or TRBD2, based on 5 matching bases in each. The TCR originated in a woman in her forties or fifties with alopecia areata. Some clones in this sample may be carry-over from other donors' samples. The sequences come from whole blood, collected in connection with sensitization to the hapten diphenylcyclopropenone (DPC). The base sequence is TGCAGTGCTAGAGGGGGGTTGGAAGCTAGCACAGATACGCAGTATTTT. It translates to CSARGGLEASTDTQYF.